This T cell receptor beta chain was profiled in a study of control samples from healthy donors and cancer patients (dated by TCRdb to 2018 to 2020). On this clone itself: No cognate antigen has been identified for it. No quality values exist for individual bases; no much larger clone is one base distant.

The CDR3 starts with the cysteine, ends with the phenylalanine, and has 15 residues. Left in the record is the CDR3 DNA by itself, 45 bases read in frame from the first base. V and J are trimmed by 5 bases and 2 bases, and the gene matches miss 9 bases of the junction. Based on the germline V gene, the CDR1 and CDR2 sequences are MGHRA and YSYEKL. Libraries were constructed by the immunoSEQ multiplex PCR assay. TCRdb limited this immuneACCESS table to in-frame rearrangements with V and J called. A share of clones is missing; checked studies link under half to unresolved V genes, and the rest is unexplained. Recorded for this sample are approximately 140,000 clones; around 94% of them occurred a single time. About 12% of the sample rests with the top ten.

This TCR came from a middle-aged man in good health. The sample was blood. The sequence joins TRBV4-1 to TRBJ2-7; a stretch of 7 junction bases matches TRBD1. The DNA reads TGCGCCAGCAGCTACCGACAGGGCCCTCCCTACGAGCAGTACTTC. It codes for CASSYRQGPPYEQYF.